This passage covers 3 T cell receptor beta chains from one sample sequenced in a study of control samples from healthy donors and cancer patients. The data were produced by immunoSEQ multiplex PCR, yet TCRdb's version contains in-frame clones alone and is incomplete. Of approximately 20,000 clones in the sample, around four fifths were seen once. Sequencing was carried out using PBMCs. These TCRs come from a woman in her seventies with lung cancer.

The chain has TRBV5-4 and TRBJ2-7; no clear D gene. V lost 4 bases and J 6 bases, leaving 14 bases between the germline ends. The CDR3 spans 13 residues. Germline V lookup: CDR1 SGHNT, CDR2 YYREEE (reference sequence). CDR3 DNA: TGTGCCAGCAGCGATCCTCGGGTCCCCGAGCAGTACTTC. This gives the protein CASSDPRVPEQYF.

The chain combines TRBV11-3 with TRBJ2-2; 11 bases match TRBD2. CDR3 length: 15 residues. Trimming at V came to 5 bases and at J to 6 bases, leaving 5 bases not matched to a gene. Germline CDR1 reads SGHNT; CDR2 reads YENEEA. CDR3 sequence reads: CASSPGTSGPGELFF. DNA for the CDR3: TGTGCCAGCAGCCCAGGGACTAGCGGCCCCGGGGAGCTGTTTTTT.

CDR3 region: CASSQGLTQETQYF. CDR3 bases: TGTGCCAGCAGCCAAGGGCTGACTCAAGAGACCCAGTACTTC. This rearrangement joins TRBV3-1 (or the pseudogene TRBV3-2) to TRBJ2-5, with D unclear. Per the germline V gene, CDR1 is LGHDT and CDR2 is YNNKEL (reference sequence). The CDR3 is 14 residues long. Trimming cost V 1 base and J 2 bases, with 8 bases left between them.